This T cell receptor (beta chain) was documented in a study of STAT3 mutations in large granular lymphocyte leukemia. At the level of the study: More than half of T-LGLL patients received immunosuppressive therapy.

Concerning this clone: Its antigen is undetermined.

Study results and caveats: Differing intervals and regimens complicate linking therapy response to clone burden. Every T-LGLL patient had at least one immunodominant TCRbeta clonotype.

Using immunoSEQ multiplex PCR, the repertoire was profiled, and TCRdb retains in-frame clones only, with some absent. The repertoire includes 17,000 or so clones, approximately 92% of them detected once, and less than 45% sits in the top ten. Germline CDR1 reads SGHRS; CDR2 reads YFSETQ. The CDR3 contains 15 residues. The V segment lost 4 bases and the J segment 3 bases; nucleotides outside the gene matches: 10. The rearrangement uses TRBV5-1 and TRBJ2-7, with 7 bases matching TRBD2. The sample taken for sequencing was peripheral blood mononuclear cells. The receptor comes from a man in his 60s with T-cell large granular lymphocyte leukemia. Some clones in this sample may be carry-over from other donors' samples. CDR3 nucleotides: TGCGCCAGCAGCCCCGCCGGGACTAACCTCTACGAGCAGTACTTC. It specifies CASSPAGTNLYEQYF.